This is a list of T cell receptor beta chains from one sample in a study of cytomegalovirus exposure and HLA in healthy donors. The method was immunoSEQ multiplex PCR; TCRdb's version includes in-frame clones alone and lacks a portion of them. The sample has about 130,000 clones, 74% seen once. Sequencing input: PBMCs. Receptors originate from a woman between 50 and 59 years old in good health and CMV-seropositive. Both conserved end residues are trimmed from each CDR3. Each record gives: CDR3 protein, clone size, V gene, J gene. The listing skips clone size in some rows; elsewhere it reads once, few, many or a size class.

AARGGVYEQY	NA	TRBV6-1	TRBJ2-7
ASSLGGSGANVLT	NA	TRBV27	TRBJ2-6
ASSQSGTLYNEQF	NA	TRBV4-3	TRBJ2-1
ASSLSGRANYGYT	NA	TRBV5-1	TRBJ1-2
SVVSGGETQY	NA	TRBV29-1	TRBJ2-5
ASSPSLSGGVTQY	NA	TRBV18	TRBJ2-3
AWGRRGDGNTIY	NA	TRBV30	TRBJ1-3
ASSLGTDLLLGYT	few	TRBV7-9	TRBJ1-2
AWSTGQGPGELF	few	TRBV30	TRBJ2-2
ASSSGLAGGSQETQY	NA	TRBV7-9	TRBJ2-5
ASSHDSAYEQY	few	TRBV27	TRBJ2-7
ASKGVGYT	once	TRBV19	TRBJ1-2
ASTGVNTGELF	NA	TRBV2	TRBJ2-2